This TCR beta chain was identified in a study of blood T cells in healthy people across ages. Findings and limits, study-wide: TCR beta diversity tracked closely with naive T cell percentage. From one million sequenced T cells, diversity estimates were lower bounds.

Per the germline V gene, CDR1 is MNHEY and CDR2 is SMNVEV (reference sequence). This CDR3 is built from 17 residues. Trimming removed 6 bases from V and 8 bases from J, with 26 bases in between. Every sample had a minimum of 6 million PBMCs isolated. A sample-barcoded 5' primer and a J-beta primer mix were used in a second PCR of roughly 6 to 11 cycles. Every sample gave at least 2.5 million paired-end reads containing CDR3. TCRdb independently ran MiXCR on the 5' RACE reads; one entry per CDR3 protein. The table has 350,000 to 450,000 distinct CDR3 sequences, roughly half seen once; the top ten hold 50% to 65%. Of note for this clonotype: Its target is unknown.

This chain connects TRBV27 to TRBJ2-1; D is perhaps TRBD2 (5 bases). The sequencing input was blood. This receptor was obtained from a man aged 55 to 70 in good health. The CDR3 nucleotides read TGTGCCAGCAGCCGAGGGTGGCCATATAGCGCGAGGGATGAGCAGTTCTTC. This translates into CASSRGWPYSARDEQFF.